This T cell receptor beta chain was identified in a study of spatial heterogeneity in lung cancer. In the study overall: Consistently, beta-chain sequences turned up in larger numbers than alpha-chain sequences did. TCR and UMI combinations that were unique each appeared, on average, more than ten times in raw reads. The study's findings and limits: Expanded tumor TCRs that were ubiquitous appeared in blood more at resection than follow-up.

TCR cDNA molecules each carried a unique molecular identifier. MiXCR, run by TCRdb on the 5' RACE reads, gives a single entry per CDR3 protein. The sample shows around 40,000 distinct CDR3 sequences, around 5.2% of them seen only once. This clonotype was counted at least ten times. What it binds is unknown. Germline trimming cut 6 bases from V and 5 bases from J; bases unmatched to any gene: 16. The CDR3 has 17 amino acids. Germline-derived CDR1 and CDR2 are SNHLY and FYNNEI. Time point reported: sample taken at primary tumor resection. Unsorted tumor, nontumor lung tissue or cryopreserved PBMC supplied the whole RNA.

The rearrangement joins TRBV2 to TRBJ2-1, with 7 positions matching TRBD1. The TCR comes from a female donor with early-stage non-small cell lung cancer. Sequences were derived from PBMCs, sampled at surgery. The CDR3 loop reads CASRETTGFVFNNEQFF. For the CDR3, the DNA is TGTGCCAGCAGGGAAACGACAGGGTTCGTTTTCAACAATGAGCAGTTCTTC.